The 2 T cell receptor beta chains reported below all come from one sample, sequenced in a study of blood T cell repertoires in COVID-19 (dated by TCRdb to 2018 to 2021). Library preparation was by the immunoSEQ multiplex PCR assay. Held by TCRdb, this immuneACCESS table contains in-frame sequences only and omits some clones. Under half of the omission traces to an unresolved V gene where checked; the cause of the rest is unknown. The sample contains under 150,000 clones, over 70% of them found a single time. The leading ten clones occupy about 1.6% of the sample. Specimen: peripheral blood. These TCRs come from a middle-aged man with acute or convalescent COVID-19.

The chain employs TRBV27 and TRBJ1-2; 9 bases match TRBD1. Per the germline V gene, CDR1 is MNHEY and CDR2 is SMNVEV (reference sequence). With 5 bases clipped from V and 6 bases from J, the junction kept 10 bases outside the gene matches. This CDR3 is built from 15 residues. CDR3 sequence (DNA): TGTGCCAGCAGTGCCTCGTACAGGGGGCTAGATGGCTACACCTTC. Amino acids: CASSASYRGLDGYTF.

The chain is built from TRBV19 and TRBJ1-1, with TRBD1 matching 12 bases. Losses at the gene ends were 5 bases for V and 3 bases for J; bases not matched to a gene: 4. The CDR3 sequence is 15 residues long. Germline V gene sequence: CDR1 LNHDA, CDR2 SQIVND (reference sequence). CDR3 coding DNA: TGTGCCAGTAGTGGGACAGGGGGCTTGTACACTGAAGCTTTCTTT. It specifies CASSGTGGLYTEAFF.